The source of this T cell receptor (beta chain) is a study of blood T cells in healthy people across ages. With a J-beta primer mix and a sample-barcoded 5' primer, a second PCR ran about 7 to 12 cycles. Template switching added a 12-random-nucleotide identifier to every cDNA molecule. TCRdb redid the calling of the 5' RACE reads with MiXCR, one entry per CDR3 protein. The table has some 1.5 million distinct CDR3 sequences, about 30% seen once. Unmatched junction bases numbered 16, after V lost 6 bases and J lost 7 bases. This CDR3 is 16 amino acids long. Germline V gives CDR1 MNHEY, CDR2 SVGAGI. This chain joins TRBV6-5 and TRBJ2-7; 9 bases fit TRBD2. The sample was blood. The receptor was derived from a woman in her 30s in good health. The CDR3 DNA reads as TGTGCCAGCAGCCGGACTAGCGCGGTAGTGGACAATGAGCAGTACTTC. Translating it yields CASSRTSAVVDNEQYF.